These 25 T cell receptor beta chains originate from one sample sequenced in a study of control samples from healthy donors and cancer patients. The protocol was immunoSEQ multiplex PCR, while the TCRdb copy is restricted to in-frame clones and leaves out a portion. The sample contains some 120,000 clones, under 95% of which appear only once. The sample taken for sequencing was blood. All receptors come from a man between 18 and 29 years old in good health.

The chain joins TRBV5-6 to TRBJ2-7; 9 bases are shared with TRBD2. With V trimmed by 4 bases and J by 2 bases, 10 bases remained unmatched. This CDR3 has 16 residues. The V gene's germline CDR1 is SGHDT and CDR2 YYEEEE. DNA for the CDR3: TGTGCCAGCAGCGCCGGGACTAGCCCTCGACCCTACGAGCAGTACTTC. The encoded protein is CASSAGTSPRPYEQYF.

The rearrangement uses TRBV19 and TRBJ2-7; possibly TRBD1 for D (5 bases). Germline V gene sequence: CDR1 LNHDA, CDR2 SQIVND (reference sequence). The CDR3 has 15 amino acids. The V gene lost 6 bases and the J gene lost 6 bases, with 21 bases spanning the gap. The CDR3 sequence: CASSPNRAGQGEQYF. The DNA for the CDR3 is TGTGCCAGTAGCCCGAACCGGGCAGGGCAAGGCGAGCAGTACTTC. The entire variable domain, with the rest obtained from reference TRBV19 and TRBJ2-7, is as follows: DGGITQSPKYLFRKEGQNVTLSCEQNLNHDAMYWYRQDPGQGLRLIYYSQIVNDFQKGDIAEGYSVSREKKESFPLTVTSAQKNPTAFYLCASSPNRAGQGEQYFGPGTRLTVT.

This chain joins TRBV11-2 and TRBJ2-6, with 9 bases lining up with TRBD1. The CDR3 sequence is 17 residues long. From germline, CDR1 is SGHAT and CDR2 FQNNGV. The trim removed 5 bases at V and 0 bases at J, leaving 5 bases unmatched. The CDR3 coding sequence is TGTGCCAGCAGCAGGGGACAGGGCCTCTCTGGGGCCAACGTCCTGACTTTC. This encodes CASSRGQGLSGANVLTF.

The chain is built from TRBV2 and TRBJ1-2; D not resolved. V dropped 6 bases and J dropped 3 bases, with 8 bases sitting between them. In germline, CDR1 is SNHLY, CDR2 FYNNEI. There are 12 residues in the CDR3. The CDR3 DNA follows: TGTGCCAGCAGACAAGAGTACTATGGCTACACCTTC. It specifies CASRQEYYGYTF.

This clone was counted only a few times. The rearrangement uses TRBV3-1 (or the pseudogene TRBV3-2) and TRBJ2-2, with 8 bases fitting TRBD1. The V gene's germline CDR1 is LGHDT and CDR2 YNNKEL (reference sequence). V gave up 4 bases and J gave up 1 base; unmatched junction bases: 8. CDR3 length: 17 residues. CDR3 region: CASSRLPGTGNTGELFF. For the CDR3, the DNA is TGTGCCAGCAGCCGTTTACCCGGGACAGGGAACACCGGGGAGCTGTTTTTT.

V and J are TRBV4-1 and TRBJ1-2; 8 bases align to TRBD1. This CDR3 contains 13 residues. Germline loops: CDR1 MGHRA, CDR2 YSYEKL. V trimming: 5 bases; J trimming: 3 bases; junction bases outside the gene matches: 2. The CDR3 sequence: CASSGTGDYGYTF. The CDR3 bases are TGCGCCAGCAGCGGGACAGGCGACTATGGCTACACCTTC.

The CDR3 here is CASSFYRYGYTF. CDR3 in DNA: TGTGCCAGTAGTTTTTACCGCTATGGCTACACCTTC. The chain links TRBV19 to TRBJ1-2; the D is unclear. The CDR3 runs 12 residues. Germline V gene sequence: CDR1 LNHDA, CDR2 SQIVND (reference sequence). V lost 5 bases and J lost 4, with 8 bases in between.

The chain combines TRBV2 with TRBJ1-2; the match to TRBD1 covers 10 bases. The germline CDR1 and CDR2 sequences are SNHLY and FYNNEI. The CDR3 runs 16 residues. J lost 6 bases, V lost 7 bases, and 14 bases had no gene match. CDR3 sequence: CASTPNSGTGADGYTF. CDR3 nucleotide sequence: TGTGCCAGCACCCCTAACTCCGGGACAGGGGCGGATGGCTACACCTTC.

This rearrangement joins TRBV2 to TRBJ1-2, with 8 bases identical to TRBD1. The CDR3 covers 13 residues. With V trimmed by 8 bases and J by 5 bases, 7 bases remained unmatched. Germline lookup yields CDR1 SNHLY and CDR2 FYNNEI. CDR3 sequence (DNA): TGTGCCAGCGGACAGGGCCAAGTGTATGGCTACACCTTC. It codes for CASGQGQVYGYTF.

The genes are TRBV7-9 and TRBJ2-7; 9 bases line up with TRBD1. J gave up 1 base and V 4 bases, and 5 bases lay outside the gene matches. Per the germline V gene, CDR1 is SEHNR and CDR2 is FQNEAQ (reference sequence). This CDR3 is built from 15 residues. The CDR3 loop is CASSSPGQGSYEQYF. DNA for the CDR3: TGTGCCAGCAGCTCGCCGGGACAGGGATCCTACGAGCAGTACTTC.

This chain links TRBV5-1 with TRBJ1-1; weak D call: TRBD1 (5 bases). The CDR3 runs to 15 residues. Trimming removed 0 bases from V and 6 bases from J, with 15 bases in between. CDR1 and CDR2 (germline): SGHRS, YFSETQ. The CDR3 reads CASSLAPGMISEAFF. DNA for the CDR3: TGCGCCAGCAGCTTGGCCCCAGGGATGATCTCTGAAGCTTTCTTT.

The genes are TRBV11-3 and TRBJ2-2, with TRBD2 as a possible D gene (6 bases). The CDR3 totals 14 residues. The V and J ends lost 6 bases and 2 bases respectively, with 10 bases between them. Germline CDR1 SGHNT, CDR2 YENEEA. The CDR3 here is CASRGRPNTGELFF. CDR3 sequence (DNA): TGTGCCAGCAGGGGGAGGCCAAACACCGGGGAGCTGTTTTTT.

For the CDR3, the DNA is TGTGCCATCAGTGAGTCGATAGCGTCCGTTCAAGAGACCCAGTACTTC. Translated: CAISESIASVQETQYF. J is TRBJ2-5 and V is TRBV10-3; a possible D gene is TRBD2 (5 bases). The V gene lost 0 bases and the J gene lost 2 bases, with 13 bases spanning the gap. Germline CDR1 and CDR2: ENHRY and SYGVKD. This CDR3 has 16 residues.

The chain combines TRBV5-1 with TRBJ1-1, with TRBD1 identical over 10 bases. Trimming at V came to 1 base and at J to 5 bases, leaving 5 bases not matched to a gene. Looked up from germline, CDR1 is SGHRS and CDR2 is YFSETQ. The CDR3 is 15 amino acids. CDR3 nucleotides: TGCGCCAGCAGCTTGTTGGGACAGGGGAGTACTGAAGCTTTCTTT. This codes for CASSLLGQGSTEAFF.

J is TRBJ2-1 and V is TRBV6-1; D uncertain. Germline V gives CDR1 MNHNS, CDR2 SASEGT. This CDR3 is 14 amino acids long. Between the trimmed V and J ends, which lost 1 base and 0 bases, there was a span of 4 bases. The CDR3 loop is CASSEGSSYNEQFF. In nucleotides, the CDR3 is TGTGCCAGCAGTGAAGGGTCCTCCTACAATGAGCAGTTCTTC.

The rearrangement links TRBV10-3 to TRBJ2-5, with 15 bases matching TRBD2. Trimming removed 2 bases from V and 1 base from J; junction bases left unmatched: 2. Looked up from germline, CDR1 is ENHRY and CDR2 is SYGVKD. This CDR3 has 17 residues. The CDR3 DNA follows: TGTGCCATCAGTGAGGGGGGACTAGCGGGGGGCCAAGAGACCCAGTACTTC. Residues: CAISEGGLAGGQETQYF.

The chain carries TRBV2 and TRBJ2-7; 12 bases agree with TRBD2. The V gene end was trimmed by 7 bases and the J gene end by 2 bases; junction bases not matched to a gene: 6. Germline V gene lookup returns CDR1 SNHLY and CDR2 FYNNEI. The CDR3 consists of 15 residues. This CDR3 reads CASNPTSGGTYEQYF. As DNA, the CDR3 is TGTGCCAGCAACCCCACTAGCGGGGGGACCTACGAGCAGTACTTC.

This chain connects TRBV19 to TRBJ2-1; TRBD2 agrees at 12 bases. The CDR3 runs 16 residues. V was pared by 5 bases and J by 7 bases, with 9 bases of the junction left unmatched. Germline-derived CDR1 and CDR2 are LNHDA and SQIVND (reference sequence). The CDR3 here is CASSPLAGGPRNEQFF. The CDR3, as DNA: TGTGCCAGTAGTCCACTAGCGGGGGGTCCAAGGAATGAGCAGTTCTTC.

The CDR3 nucleotides read TGTGCCAGCAGTGAATCGGGCAGCGCGAATCAGCCCCAGCATTTT. Translated: CASSESGSANQPQHF. The chain couples TRBV25-1 to TRBJ1-5; D is undetermined. This CDR3 contains 15 residues. V lost 1 base and J 4 bases, leaving 11 bases between the germline ends. Per the germline V gene, CDR1 is MGHDK and CDR2 is SYGVNS.

The chain joins TRBV20-1 to TRBJ2-7; perhaps D is TRBD1 or TRBD2 (5 bases each). The germline V and J ends were trimmed by 5 bases and 4 bases, with 6 bases remaining between them. Germline V lookup: CDR1 DFQATT, CDR2 SNEGSKA (reference sequence). CDR3 length equals 10 residues. The CDR3: CSAGTYEQYF. The CDR3 DNA reads as TGCAGTGCTGGGACGTACGAGCAGTACTTC.

This clone was counted a few times. V gene TRBV2 combines with J gene TRBJ1-1; TRBD1 aligns across 7 bases. The trim removed 8 bases at V and 6 bases at J, leaving 3 bases unmatched. There are 11 residues in the CDR3. Per germline, CDR1 SNHLY and CDR2 FYNNEI. The CDR3 region is CASPGGSEAFF. The CDR3, as DNA: TGTGCCAGCCCAGGGGGGTCTGAAGCTTTCTTT.

CDR3 DNA: TGTGCTAGTGGTTTTGGGGTGATTGAAGCTTTCTTT. It yields the protein CASGFGVIEAFF. This chain links TRBV12-5 with TRBJ1-1, with no clear D. Germline-derived CDR1 and CDR2 are LGHNT and FRNRAP. The CDR3 sequence is 12 residues long. V was clipped by 3 bases and J by 7 bases, with 9 bases between them.

The V call is TRBV7-9, the J call TRBJ1-5; D unclear. V was pared by 4 bases and J by 6 bases, with 7 bases between. There are 12 residues in the CDR3. The germline V gene encodes CDR1 SEHNR and CDR2 FQNEAQ (reference sequence). The CDR3: CASSSNSQPQHF. The DNA of the CDR3 is TGTGCCAGCAGCTCAAACAGTCAGCCCCAGCATTTT.

The chain joins TRBV7-3 to TRBJ2-3; tentative D call: TRBD1 (6 bases). V was shortened by 0 bases and J by 3 bases, with 7 bases between the two germline ends. The germline V gene encodes CDR1 SGHTA and CDR2 FQGTGA. The CDR3 is 14 residues long. The CDR3 sequence is CASSLTQGTDTQYF. The CDR3, as DNA: TGTGCCAGCAGCTTAACGCAGGGGACAGATACGCAGTATTTT.

In this sample, this clone turned up once. The gene calls are TRBV12-5 and TRBJ1-3; D may be TRBD1 (6 bases). Germline lookup yields CDR1 LGHNT and CDR2 FRNRAP. The CDR3 totals 15 residues. Trimming stripped 4 bases from V and 0 bases from J, with 10 bases between. CDR3 sequence: CASGSGQSSGNTIYF. In nucleotides, the CDR3 is TGTGCTAGTGGTTCCGGACAGAGCTCTGGAAACACCATATATTTT.